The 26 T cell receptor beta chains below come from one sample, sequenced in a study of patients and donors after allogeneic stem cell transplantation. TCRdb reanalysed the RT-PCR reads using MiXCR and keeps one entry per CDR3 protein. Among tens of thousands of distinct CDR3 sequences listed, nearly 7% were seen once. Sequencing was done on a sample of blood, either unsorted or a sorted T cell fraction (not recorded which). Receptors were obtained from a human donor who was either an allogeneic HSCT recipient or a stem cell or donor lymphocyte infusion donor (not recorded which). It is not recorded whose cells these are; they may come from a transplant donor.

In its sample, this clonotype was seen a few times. Here the CDR3 reads CASSSDGPFAQYF. The CDR3 DNA reads TGTGCCAGCAGCTCAGACGGGCCCTTCGCCCAGTACTTC. The gene calls are TRBV11-3 and TRBJ2-5; the D is unclear. The CDR3 has 13 residues. Per the germline V gene, CDR1 is SGHNT and CDR2 is YENEEA. The germline V and J ends were trimmed by 4 bases and 9 bases, with 15 bases remaining between them.

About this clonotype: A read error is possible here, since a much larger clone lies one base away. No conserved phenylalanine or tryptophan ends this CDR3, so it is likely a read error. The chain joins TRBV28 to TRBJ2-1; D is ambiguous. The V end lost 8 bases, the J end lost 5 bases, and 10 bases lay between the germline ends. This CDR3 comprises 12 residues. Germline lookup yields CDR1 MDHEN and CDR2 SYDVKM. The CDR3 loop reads CASLRWDNEQFS. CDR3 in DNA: TGTGCCAGCCTCCGCTGGGACAATGAGCAGTTCTCC.

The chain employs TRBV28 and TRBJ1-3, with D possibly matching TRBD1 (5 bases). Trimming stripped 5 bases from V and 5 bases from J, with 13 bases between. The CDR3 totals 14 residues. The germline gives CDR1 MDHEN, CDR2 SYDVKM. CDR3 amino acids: CASSAPGTRNTIYF. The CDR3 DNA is TGTGCCAGCAGTGCCCCCGGGACCCGAAACACCATATATTTT.

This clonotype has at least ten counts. The CDR3: CASSQDRGVGNTGELFF. Written as DNA, the CDR3 is TGCGCCAGCAGCCAAGATAGAGGAGTGGGGAACACCGGGGAGCTGTTTTTT. The chain employs TRBV4-3 and TRBJ2-2; the D is unclear. Germline V gene sequence: CDR1 LGHNA, CDR2 YSLEER. V lost 0 bases and J lost 1, with 12 bases in between. This CDR3 is built from 17 residues.

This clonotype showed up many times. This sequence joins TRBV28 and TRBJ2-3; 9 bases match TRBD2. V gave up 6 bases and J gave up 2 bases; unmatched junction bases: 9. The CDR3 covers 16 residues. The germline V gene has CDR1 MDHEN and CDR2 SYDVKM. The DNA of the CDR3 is TGTGCCAGCAGGTCTAGCGGGAAGCGCTTCACAGATACGCAGTATTTT. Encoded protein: CASRSSGKRFTDTQYF.

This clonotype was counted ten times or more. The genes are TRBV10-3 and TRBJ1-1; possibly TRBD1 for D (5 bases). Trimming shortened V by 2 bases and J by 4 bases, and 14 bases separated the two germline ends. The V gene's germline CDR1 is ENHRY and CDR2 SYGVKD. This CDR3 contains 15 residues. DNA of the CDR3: TGTGCCATCAGTGAGCGGGACGGGGGTGGCACTGAAGCTTTCTTT. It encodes CAISERDGGGTEAFF.

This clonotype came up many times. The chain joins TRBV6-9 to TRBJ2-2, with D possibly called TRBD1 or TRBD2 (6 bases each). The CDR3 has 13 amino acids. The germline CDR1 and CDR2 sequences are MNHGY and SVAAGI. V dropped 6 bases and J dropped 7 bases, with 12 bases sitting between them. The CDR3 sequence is CASRVQGGGELFF. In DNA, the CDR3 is TGTGCCAGCAGAGTACAGGGAGGCGGGGAGCTGTTTTTT.

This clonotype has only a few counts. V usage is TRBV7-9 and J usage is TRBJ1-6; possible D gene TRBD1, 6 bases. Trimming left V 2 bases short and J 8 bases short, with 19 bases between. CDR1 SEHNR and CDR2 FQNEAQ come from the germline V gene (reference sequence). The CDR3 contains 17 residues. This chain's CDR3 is CASSLTTGSGPHSPLHF. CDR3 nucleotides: TGTGCCAGCAGCTTAACGACAGGATCCGGACCACATTCACCCCTCCACTTT.

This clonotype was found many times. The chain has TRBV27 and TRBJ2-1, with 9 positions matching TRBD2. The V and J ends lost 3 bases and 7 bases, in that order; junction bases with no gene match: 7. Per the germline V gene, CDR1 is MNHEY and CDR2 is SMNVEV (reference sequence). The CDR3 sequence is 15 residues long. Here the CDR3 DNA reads TGTGCCAGCAGTTTCACAAGCGGGAGGAGGAATGAGCAGTTCTTC. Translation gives CASSFTSGRRNEQFF.

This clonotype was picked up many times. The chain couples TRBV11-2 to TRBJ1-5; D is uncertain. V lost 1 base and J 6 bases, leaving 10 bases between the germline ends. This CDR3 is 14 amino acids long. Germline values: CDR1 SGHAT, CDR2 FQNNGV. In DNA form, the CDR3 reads TGTGCCAGCAGCTTAGGGTGGGGAGGTCAGCCCCAGCATTTT. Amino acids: CASSLGWGGQPQHF.

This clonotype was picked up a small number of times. The CDR3 region is CASSFSGLAGGPKADEQFF. The CDR3 coding sequence is TGTGCCAGCAGTTTCTCGGGACTAGCGGGAGGGCCGAAAGCTGATGAGCAGTTCTTC. The rearrangement links TRBV28 to TRBJ2-1, with TRBD2 matching 16 bases. The CDR3 is 19 residues long. With V trimmed by 3 bases and J by 8 bases, 13 bases remained unmatched. In germline, CDR1 is MDHEN, CDR2 SYDVKM.

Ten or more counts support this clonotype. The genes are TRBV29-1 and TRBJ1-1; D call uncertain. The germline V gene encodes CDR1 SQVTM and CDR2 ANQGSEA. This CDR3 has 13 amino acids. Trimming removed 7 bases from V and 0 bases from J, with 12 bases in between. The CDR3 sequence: CSAGRTLNTEAFF. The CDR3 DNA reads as TGCAGCGCGGGTCGAACCCTGAACACTGAAGCTTTCTTT.

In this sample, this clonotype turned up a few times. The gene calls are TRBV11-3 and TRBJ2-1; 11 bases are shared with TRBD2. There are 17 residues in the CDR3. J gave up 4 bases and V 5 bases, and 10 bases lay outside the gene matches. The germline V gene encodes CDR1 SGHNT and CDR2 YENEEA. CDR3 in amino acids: CASSRSGTSGSYNEQFF. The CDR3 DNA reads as TGTGCCAGCAGCCGCAGTGGTACTAGCGGGAGTTACAATGAGCAGTTCTTC.

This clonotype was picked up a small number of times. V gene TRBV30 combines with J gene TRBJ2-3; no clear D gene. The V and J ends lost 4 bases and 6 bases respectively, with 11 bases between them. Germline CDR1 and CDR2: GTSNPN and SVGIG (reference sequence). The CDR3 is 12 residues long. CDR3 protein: CAWNAHWDTQYF. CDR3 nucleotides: TGTGCCTGGAATGCTCACTGGGATACGCAGTATTTT. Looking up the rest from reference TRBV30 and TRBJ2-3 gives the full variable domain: SQTIHQWPATLVQPVGSPLSLECTVEGTSNPNLYWYRQAAGRGLQLLFYSVGIGQISSEVPQNLSASRPQDRQFILSSKKLLLSDSGFYLCAWNAHWDTQYFGPGTRLTVL.

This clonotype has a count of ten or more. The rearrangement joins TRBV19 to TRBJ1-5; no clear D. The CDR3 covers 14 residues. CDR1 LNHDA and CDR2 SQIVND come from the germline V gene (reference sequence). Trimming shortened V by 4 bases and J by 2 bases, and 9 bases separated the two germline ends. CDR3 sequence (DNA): TGTGCCAGTAGTACAGGATTAGGCAATCAGCCCCAGCATTTT. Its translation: CASSTGLGNQPQHF.

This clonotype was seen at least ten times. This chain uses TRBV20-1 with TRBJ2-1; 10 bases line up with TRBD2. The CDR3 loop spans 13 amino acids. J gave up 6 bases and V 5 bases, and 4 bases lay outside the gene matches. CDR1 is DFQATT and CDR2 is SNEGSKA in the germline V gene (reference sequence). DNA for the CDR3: TGCAGTGCTGGGACTAGCGTGACCAATGAGCAGTTCTTC. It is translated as CSAGTSVTNEQFF.

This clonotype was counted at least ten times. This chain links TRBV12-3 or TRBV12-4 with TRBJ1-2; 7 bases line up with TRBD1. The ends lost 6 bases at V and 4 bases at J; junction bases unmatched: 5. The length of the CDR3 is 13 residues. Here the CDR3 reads CASSKDRVYGYTF. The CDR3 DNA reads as TGTGCCAGCAGCAAAGACAGGGTCTATGGCTACACCTTC.

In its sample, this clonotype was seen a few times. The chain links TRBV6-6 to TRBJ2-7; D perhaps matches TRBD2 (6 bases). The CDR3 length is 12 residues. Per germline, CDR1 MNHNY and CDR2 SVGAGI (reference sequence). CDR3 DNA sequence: TGTTCCTCGGGAGAAGACTCCTACGAGCAGTACTTC. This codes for CSSGEDSYEQYF.

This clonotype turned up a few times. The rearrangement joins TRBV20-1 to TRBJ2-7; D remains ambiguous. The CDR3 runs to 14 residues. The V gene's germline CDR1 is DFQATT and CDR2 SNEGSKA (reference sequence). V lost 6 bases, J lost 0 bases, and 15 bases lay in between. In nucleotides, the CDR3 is TGCAGTGCCGGAAGCGAATCCACCTCCTACGAGCAGTACTTC. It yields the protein CSAGSESTSYEQYF.

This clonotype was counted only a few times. CDR3 in DNA: TGTGCCAGCTCACTGACAGTGGAGGGCTACGAGCAGTACTTC. Protein: CASSLTVEGYEQYF. The rearrangement uses TRBV18 and TRBJ2-7, with D perhaps TRBD2 (6 bases). The CDR3 has 14 residues. Germline CDR1 and CDR2: KGHSH and LQKENI. Trimming stripped 4 bases from V and 3 bases from J, with 13 bases between.

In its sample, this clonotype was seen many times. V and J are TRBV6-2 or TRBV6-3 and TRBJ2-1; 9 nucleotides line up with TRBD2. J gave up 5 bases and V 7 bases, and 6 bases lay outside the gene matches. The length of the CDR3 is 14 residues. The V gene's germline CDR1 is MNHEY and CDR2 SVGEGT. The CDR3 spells CASTWTSANNEQFF. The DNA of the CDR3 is TGTGCCAGCACCTGGACTAGCGCGAACAATGAGCAGTTCTTC.

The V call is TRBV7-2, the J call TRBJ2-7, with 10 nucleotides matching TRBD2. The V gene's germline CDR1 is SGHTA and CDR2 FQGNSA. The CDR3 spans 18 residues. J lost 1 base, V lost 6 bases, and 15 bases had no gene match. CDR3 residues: CASSPDKLAGKLSYEQYF. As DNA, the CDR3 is TGTGCCAGCAGTCCAGACAAACTAGCGGGGAAACTTTCCTACGAGCAGTACTTC.

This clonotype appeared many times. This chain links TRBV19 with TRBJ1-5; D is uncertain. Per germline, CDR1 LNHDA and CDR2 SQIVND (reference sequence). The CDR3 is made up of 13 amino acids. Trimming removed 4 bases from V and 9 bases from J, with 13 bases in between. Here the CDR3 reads CASSRTLLWPQHF. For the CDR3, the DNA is TGTGCCAGTAGTAGGACTCTCTTATGGCCCCAGCATTTT.

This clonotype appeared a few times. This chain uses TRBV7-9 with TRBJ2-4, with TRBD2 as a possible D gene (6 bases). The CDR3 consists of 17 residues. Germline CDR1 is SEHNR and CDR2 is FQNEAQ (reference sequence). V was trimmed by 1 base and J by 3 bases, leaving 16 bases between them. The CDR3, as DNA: TGTGCCAGCAGCTTAGGTTCGACTAGTTGGGGCAAAAACATTCAGTACTTC. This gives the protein CASSLGSTSWGKNIQYF.

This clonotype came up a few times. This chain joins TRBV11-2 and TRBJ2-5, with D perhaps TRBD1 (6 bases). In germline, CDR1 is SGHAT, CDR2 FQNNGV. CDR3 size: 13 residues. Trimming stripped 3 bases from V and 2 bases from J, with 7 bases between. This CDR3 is CASSFGTQETQYF. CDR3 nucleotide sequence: TGTGCCAGCAGCTTTGGGACACAAGAGACCCAGTACTTC.

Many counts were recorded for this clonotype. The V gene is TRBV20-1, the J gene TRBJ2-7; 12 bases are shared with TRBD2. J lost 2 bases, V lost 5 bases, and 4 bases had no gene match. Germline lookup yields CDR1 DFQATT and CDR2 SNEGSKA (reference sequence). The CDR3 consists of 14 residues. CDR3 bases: TGCAGTGCTCGCCGACTAGCGGGAGCCTACGAGCAGTACTTC. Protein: CSARRLAGAYEQYF.